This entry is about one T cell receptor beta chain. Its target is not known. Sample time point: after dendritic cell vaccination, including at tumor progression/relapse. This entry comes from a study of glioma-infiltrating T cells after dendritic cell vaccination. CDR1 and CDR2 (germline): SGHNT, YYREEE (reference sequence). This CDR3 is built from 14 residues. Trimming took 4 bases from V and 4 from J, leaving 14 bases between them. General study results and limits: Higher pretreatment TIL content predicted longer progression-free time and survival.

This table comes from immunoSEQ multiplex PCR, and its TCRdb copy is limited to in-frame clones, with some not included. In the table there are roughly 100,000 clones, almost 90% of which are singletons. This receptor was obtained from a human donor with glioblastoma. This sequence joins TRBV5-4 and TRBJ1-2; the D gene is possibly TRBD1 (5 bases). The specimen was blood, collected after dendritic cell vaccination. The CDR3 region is CASSLAGGIYGYTF. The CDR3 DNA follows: TGTGCCAGCAGCCTTGCGGGGGGGATCTATGGCTACACCTTC.